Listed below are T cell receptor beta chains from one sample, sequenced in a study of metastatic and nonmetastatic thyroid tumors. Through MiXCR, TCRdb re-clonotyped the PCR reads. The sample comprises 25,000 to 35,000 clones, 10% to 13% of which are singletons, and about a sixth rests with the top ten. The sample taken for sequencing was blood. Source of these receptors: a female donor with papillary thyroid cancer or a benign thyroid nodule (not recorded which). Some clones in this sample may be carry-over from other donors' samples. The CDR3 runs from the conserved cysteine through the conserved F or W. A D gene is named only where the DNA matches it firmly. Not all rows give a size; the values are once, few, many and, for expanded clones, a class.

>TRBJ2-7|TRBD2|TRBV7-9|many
TGTGCCAGCAGCTTAGGGACAAAGGGACTAGCGGGAGCCTACGAGCAGTACTTC
CASSLGTKGLAGAYEQYF
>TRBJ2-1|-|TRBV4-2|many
TGTGCCGGCAGCCCAGCGGGTGGTGGTGAGCAGTTCTTC
CAGSPAGGGEQFF
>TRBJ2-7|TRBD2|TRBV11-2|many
TGTGCCAGCAGACCGGACGGGGGGGCCTACGAGCAGTACTTC
CASRPDGGAYEQYF
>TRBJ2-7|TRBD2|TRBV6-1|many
TGTGCCAGCAGTGAATCGACTAGCGGTCCCTACGAGCAGTACTTC
CASSESTSGPYEQYF
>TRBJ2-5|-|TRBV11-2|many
TGTGCCAGCAGCTTAGGGCCTCAAGAGACCCAGTACTTC
CASSLGPQETQYF
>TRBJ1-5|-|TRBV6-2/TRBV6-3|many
TGTGCCAGCAGTTATGCGAGGGACACTCAGCCCCAGCATTTT
CASSYARDTQPQHF
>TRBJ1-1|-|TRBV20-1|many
TGCAGTGCTAGAGATCCCAGTTCGAACACTGAAGCTTTCTTT
CSARDPSSNTEAFF
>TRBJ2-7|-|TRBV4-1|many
TGCGCCAGCAGCCAAGATCAGAGGGGCTGGGACGAGCAGTACTTC
CASSQDQRGWDEQYF
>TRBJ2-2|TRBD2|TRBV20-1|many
TGCAGTGCCCGAGGGGGTAGCGGGGTCCACACCGGGGAGCTGTTTTTT
CSARGGSGVHTGELFF
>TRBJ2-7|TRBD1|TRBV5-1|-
TGCGCCAGCAGCACAGGCCGGGACAGATACCCCTACGAGCAGTACTTC
CASSTGRDRYPYEQYF
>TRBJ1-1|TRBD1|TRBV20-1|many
TGCAGTGCTGCCACAGGGGACACTGAAGCTTTCTTT
CSAATGDTEAFF
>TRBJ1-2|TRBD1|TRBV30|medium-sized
TGTGCCTGGAGCTCAGGGGGTGGCTACACCTTC
CAWSSGGGYTF
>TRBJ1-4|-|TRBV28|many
TGTGCCAGCAGTTTGAGTCAAAAACTGTTTTTT
CASSLSQKLFF
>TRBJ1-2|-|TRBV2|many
TGTGCCAGCCAAATAGACTCACGCGGGCAGGTCTACACCTTC
CASQIDSRGQVYTF
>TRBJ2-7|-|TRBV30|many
TGTGCCTGGAGAGGCCCCGGTTACGAGCAGTACTTC
CAWRGPGYEQYF
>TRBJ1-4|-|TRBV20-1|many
TGCAGTGCTCAAGACACCTACGGGGAAAAACTGTTTTTT
CSAQDTYGEKLFF
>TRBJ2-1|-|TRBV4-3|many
TGCGCCAGCAGCCAAGATCGGGGGAGCAATGAGCAGTTCTTC
CASSQDRGSNEQFF
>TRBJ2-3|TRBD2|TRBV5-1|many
TGCGCCAGCAGTTACGAATTCGGGACTAGCGGCGCAGATACGCAGTATTTT
CASSYEFGTSGADTQYF
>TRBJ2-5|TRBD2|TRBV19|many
TGTGCCAGTAGTATAGCCGCGGGAGGGCCCGAGACCCAGTACTTC
CASSIAAGGPETQYF
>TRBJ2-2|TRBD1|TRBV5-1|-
TGCGCCGGCAGAAAGAATCAGGGGGCGTGCACCGGGGAGCTGTTTTTT
CAGRKNQGACTGELFF
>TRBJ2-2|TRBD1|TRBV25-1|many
TGTGCCAGCAGTGAACGACAGGGGGCGGGCGGGGAGCTGTTTTTT
CASSERQGAGGELFF
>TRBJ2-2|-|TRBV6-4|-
TGTGCCAGCAGTGACTCCAGGGACACCGGGGAGCTGTTTTTT
CASSDSRDTGELFF
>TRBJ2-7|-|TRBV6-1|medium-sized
TGTGCCAGCAGTGAAGTCCAGGGGGGCTCCTACGAGCAGTACTTC
CASSEVQGGSYEQYF
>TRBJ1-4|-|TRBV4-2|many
TGTGCCAGCAGCCCAGGGGCAGTCTATAATGAAAAACTGTTTTTT
CASSPGAVYNEKLFF
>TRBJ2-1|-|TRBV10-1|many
TGCGCCAGCCGTGGGGATGGGGAGCAGTTCTTC
CASRGDGEQFF
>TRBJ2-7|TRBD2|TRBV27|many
TGTGCCAGCAGGGGGACTAGCGGGAGTTCCTACGAGCAGTACTTC
CASRGTSGSSYEQYF
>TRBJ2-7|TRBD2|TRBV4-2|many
TGTGCCAGCAGCCAAGAGGGGACTAGCGGGTACGAGCAGTACTTC
CASSQEGTSGYEQYF
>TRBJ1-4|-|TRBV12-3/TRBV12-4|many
TGTGCCAGCACCAATTTAGGGGCTGGTGCAACTAATGAAAAACTGTTTTTT
CASTNLGAGATNEKLFF